The 10 T cell receptor beta chains presented below share a single source sample, sequenced in a study of T cells after yellow fever vaccination. Each CDR3 protein is one row after TCRdb ran MiXCR on the 5' RACE reads. The top ten hold about 24% of the sample, which has around 310,000 distinct CDR3 sequences, under 5% seen once. The specimen comprised PBMCs, sampled 5 days after the yellow fever booster vaccination. All receptors come from a man aged 18 to 30 who received the YFV17D yellow fever vaccine.

This chain joins TRBV5-5 and TRBJ2-2; D is ambiguous. The CDR3 covers 13 residues. V lost 6 bases and J 1 base, leaving 7 bases between the germline ends. The germline gives CDR1 SGHKS, CDR2 YYEKEE (reference sequence). DNA of the CDR3: TGTGCCAGCATCCCTGGGAACACCGGGGAGCTGTTTTTT. It yields the protein CASIPGNTGELFF.

This clonotype was counted between two and nine times. V usage is TRBV9 and J usage is TRBJ2-5; the match to TRBD2 covers 8 bases. The germline gives CDR1 SGDLS, CDR2 YYNGEE. The CDR3 is made up of 15 amino acids. V lost 4 bases to trimming and J lost 2 bases; unmatched junction nucleotides: 7. The CDR3 spells CASSFGGGQQETQYF. CDR3 in DNA: TGTGCCAGCAGCTTCGGGGGGGGGCAACAAGAGACCCAGTACTTC.

This clonotype has only a few counts. V and J are TRBV24-1 and TRBJ1-2; TRBD1 matches 7 bases. V shed 2 bases and J 8 bases; nucleotides not matched to a gene: 4. Germline V gives CDR1 KGHDR, CDR2 SFDVKD. The CDR3 is 13 amino acids. The CDR3 DNA sequence: TGTGCCACCAGTGATTGGACAGGAAAGGGCTACACCTTC. The encoded protein is CATSDWTGKGYTF.

The chain recombines TRBV4-1 with TRBJ1-5, with no clear D. Trimming left V 0 bases short and J 7 bases short, with 7 bases between. The germline CDR1 and CDR2 sequences are MGHRA and YSYEKL. This CDR3 comprises 13 residues. The CDR3 loop reads CASSQEKSQPQHF. As DNA, the CDR3 is TGCGCCAGCAGCCAAGAAAAAAGCCAGCCCCAGCATTTT.

A few counts support this clonotype. A much larger clone is a single base away; this may be a read error. This chain uses TRBV4-2 with TRBJ1-1; 9 bases line up with TRBD1. Germline V gives CDR1 LGHNA, CDR2 YNFKEQ. The CDR3 length is 15 residues. Trimming removed 4 bases from V and 5 bases from J; junction bases left unmatched: 8. This chain's CDR3 is CASSRTGTGITEAFF. The DNA of the CDR3 is TGTGCCAGCAGCCGGACCGGGACAGGGATAACTGAAGCTTTCTTT.

This clonotype has ten or more counts. The V gene is TRBV20-1, the J gene TRBJ1-4; D remains unclear. The CDR3 is 15 amino acids. Trimming left V 3 bases short and J 7 bases short, with 18 bases between. Germline V gives CDR1 DFQATT, CDR2 SNEGSKA (reference sequence). The CDR3 coding sequence is TGCAGTGCTAGGGATACCGCTCTTATCGTTGAAAAACTGTTTTTT. Encoded protein: CSARDTALIVEKLFF.

This clonotype was counted ten times or more. The V call is TRBV7-9, the J call TRBJ2-5; tentative D call: TRBD2 (5 bases). The germline gives CDR1 SEHNR, CDR2 FQNEAQ (reference sequence). The CDR3 length is 16 residues. V gave up 4 bases and J gave up 1 base, with 16 bases separating them. CDR3 in amino acids: CASSSPNPGFQETQYF. The CDR3, as DNA: TGTGCCAGCAGCTCGCCGAACCCGGGATTCCAAGAGACCCAGTACTTC.

This sequence joins TRBV6-1 and TRBJ1-6, with D unresolved. The CDR3 consists of 14 residues. V shed 7 bases and J shed 4 bases, with 11 bases lying between them. CDR1 is MNHNS and CDR2 is SASEGT in the germline V gene. The chain's CDR3 is CASTWELYNSPLHF. CDR3 nucleotides: TGTGCCAGCACCTGGGAACTGTATAATTCACCCCTCCACTTT.

This chain links TRBV19 with TRBJ2-5; D possibly matches TRBD1 or TRBD2 (7 bases each). The CDR3 has 17 residues. The germline CDR1 and CDR2 sequences are LNHDA and SQIVND (reference sequence). V lost 3 bases and J 3 bases, leaving 20 bases between the germline ends. DNA of the CDR3: TGTGCCAGTAGTATCACCCTCCAACAGGGGAGGGAAGAGACCCAGTACTTC. Protein product: CASSITLQQGREETQYF.

This clonotype was picked up many times. The chain has TRBV4-2 and TRBJ1-5, with D unresolved. The CDR3 has 13 amino acids. V lost 0 bases and J lost 7, with 7 bases in between. Germline CDR1 reads LGHNA; CDR2 reads YNFKEQ. The CDR3 loop is CASSQDARQPQHF. The CDR3 DNA follows: TGTGCCAGCAGCCAAGACGCGCGGCAGCCCCAGCATTTT.